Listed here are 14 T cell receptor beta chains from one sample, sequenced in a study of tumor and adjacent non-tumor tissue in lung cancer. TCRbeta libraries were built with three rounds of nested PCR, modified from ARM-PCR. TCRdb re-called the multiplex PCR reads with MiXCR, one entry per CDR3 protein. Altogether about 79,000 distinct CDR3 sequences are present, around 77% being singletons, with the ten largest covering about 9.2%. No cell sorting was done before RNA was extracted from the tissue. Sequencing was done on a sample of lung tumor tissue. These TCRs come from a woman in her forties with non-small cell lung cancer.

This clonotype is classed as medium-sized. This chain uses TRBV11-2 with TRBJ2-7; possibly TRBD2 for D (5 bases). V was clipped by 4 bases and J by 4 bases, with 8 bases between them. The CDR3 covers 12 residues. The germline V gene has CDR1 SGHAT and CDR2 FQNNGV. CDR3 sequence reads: CASSSEGYEQYF. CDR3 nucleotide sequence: TGTGCCAGCAGCTCCGAGGGTTACGAGCAGTACTTC. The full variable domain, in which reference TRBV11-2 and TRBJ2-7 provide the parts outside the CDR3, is EAGVAQSPRYKIIEKRQSVAFWCNPISGHATLYWYQQILGQGPKLLIQFQNNGVVDDSQLPKDRFSAERLKGVDSTLKIQPAKLEDSAVYLCASSSEGYEQYFGPGTRLTVT.

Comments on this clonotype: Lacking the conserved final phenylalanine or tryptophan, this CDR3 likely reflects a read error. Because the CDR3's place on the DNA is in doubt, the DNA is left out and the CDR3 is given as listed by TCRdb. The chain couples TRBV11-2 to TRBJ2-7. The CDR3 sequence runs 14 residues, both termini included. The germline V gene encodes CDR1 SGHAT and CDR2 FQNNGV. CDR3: CASSLVPNSYEHYI.

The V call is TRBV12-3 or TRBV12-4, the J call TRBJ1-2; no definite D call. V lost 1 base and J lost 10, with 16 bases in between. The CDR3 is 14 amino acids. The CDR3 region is CASSLVKWTCDYTF. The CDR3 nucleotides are TGTGCCAGCAGTTTAGTCAAGTGGACGTGTGACTACACCTTC.

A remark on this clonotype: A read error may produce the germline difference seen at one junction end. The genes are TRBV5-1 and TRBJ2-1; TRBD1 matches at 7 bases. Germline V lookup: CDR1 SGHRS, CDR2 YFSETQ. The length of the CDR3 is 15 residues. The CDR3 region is CANSSDRVRFNEQFF. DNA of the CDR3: TGCGCCAACAGCAGCGACAGGGTACGATTCAATGAGCAGTTCTTC.

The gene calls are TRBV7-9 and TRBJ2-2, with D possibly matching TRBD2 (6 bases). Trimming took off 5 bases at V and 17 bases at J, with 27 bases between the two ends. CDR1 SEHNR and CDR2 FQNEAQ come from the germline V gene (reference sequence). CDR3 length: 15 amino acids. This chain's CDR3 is CASSLGGTGTGEFFF. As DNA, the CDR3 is TGTGCCAGCAGCCTAGGTGGGACTGGCACCGGGGAGTTCTTTTTT.

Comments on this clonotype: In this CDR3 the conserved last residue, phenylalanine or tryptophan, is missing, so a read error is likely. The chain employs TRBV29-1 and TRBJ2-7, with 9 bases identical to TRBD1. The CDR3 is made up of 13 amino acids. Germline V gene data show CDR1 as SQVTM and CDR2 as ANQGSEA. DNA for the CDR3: TGCACCGTTATCGACAGGGGGTCTTTTAAGCAGTACATC. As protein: CTVIDRGSFKQYI.

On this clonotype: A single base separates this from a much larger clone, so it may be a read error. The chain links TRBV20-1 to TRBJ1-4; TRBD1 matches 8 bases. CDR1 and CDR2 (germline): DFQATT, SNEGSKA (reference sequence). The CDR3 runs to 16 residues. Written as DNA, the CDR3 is TGCAGTGTTAGAGACGAGACAGGGGAGACTAATGAAAAACTGTTTTTT. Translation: CSVRDETGETNEKLFF.

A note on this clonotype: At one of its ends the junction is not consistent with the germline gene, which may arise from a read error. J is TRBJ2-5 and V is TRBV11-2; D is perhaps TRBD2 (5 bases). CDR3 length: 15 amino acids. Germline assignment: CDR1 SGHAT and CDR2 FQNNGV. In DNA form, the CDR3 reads TGTGTCAGCAACCTAGCCACTGGGGTAGGGGAGACCCAGTACTTC. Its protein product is CVSNLATGVGETQYF. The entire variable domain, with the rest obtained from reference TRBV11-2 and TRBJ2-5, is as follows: EAGVAQSPRYKIIEKRQSVAFWCNPISGHATLYWYQQILGQGPKLLIQFQNNGVVDDSQLPKDRFSAERLKGVDSTLKIQPAKLEDSAVYLCVSNLATGVGETQYFGPGTRLLVL.

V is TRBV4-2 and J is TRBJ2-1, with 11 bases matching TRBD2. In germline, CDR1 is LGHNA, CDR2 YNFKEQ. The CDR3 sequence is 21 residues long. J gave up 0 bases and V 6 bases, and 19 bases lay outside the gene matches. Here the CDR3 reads CASSHDQGTSGLGGSYNEQFF. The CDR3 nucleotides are TGTGCCAGCAGTCATGATCAGGGGACTAGCGGACTTGGGGGCTCCTACAATGAGCAGTTCTTC.

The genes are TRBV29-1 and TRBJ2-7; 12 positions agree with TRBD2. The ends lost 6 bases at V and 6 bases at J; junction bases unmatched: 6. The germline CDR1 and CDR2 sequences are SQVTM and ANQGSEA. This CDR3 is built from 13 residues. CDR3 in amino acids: CSVLAGGIGEQYF. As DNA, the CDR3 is TGCAGCGTCCTAGCGGGAGGGATTGGCGAGCAGTACTTC.

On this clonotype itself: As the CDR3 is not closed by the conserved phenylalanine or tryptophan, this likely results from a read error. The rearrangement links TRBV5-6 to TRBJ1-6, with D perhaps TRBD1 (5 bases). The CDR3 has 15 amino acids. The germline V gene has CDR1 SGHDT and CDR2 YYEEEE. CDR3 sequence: CASSSRDTQGSPLHS. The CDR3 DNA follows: TGTGCCAGTAGCTCAAGAGACACTCAGGGTTCACCCCTCCACTCT.

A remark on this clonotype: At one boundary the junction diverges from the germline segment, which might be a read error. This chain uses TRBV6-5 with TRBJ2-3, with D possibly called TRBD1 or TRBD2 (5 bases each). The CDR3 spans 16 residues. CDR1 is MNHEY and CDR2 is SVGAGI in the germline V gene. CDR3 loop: CASSPPQGAGTDTRYF. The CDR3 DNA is TGTGCCAGTAGCCCTCCCCAGGGCGCGGGCACAGATACGCGGTATTTT.

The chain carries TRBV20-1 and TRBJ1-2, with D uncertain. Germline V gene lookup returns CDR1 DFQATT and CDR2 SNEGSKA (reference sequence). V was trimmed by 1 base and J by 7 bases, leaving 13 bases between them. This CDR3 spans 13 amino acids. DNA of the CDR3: TGCAGTGCTAGAGTATCTAGCGGGCCTGGCTACACCTTC. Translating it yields CSARVSSGPGYTF.

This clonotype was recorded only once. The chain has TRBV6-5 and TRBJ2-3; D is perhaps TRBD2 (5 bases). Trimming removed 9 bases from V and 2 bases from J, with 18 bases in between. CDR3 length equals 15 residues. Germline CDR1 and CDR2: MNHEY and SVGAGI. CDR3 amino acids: CARRDTRNPTDTQYF. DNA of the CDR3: TGTGCCAGGAGGGATACAAGGAACCCCACAGATACGCAGTATTTT.